These 21 T cell receptor beta chains came from one sample sequenced in a study of molecular identifiers for immune sequencing clone quantification. In TCRdb, the PCR reads were re-called with MiXCR into one record per CDR3 protein. The sample comprises more than 300,000 distinct CDR3 sequences, roughly a fifth of which are singletons, and under 0.95% rests with the top ten. Sequenced material: naive CD8+ T cells from blood, with Jurkat cell RNA spiked in. Subset specified: FACS-sorted CD8+CD4-CCR7+CD45RA+ naive T cells. The receptors were sampled from a human donor in good health. Some libraries in this study had Jurkat cell RNA spiked in.

As for this clonotype: A read error may produce the germline difference seen at one junction end. The chain is built from TRBV7-9 and TRBJ2-3, with 7 bases lining up with TRBD1. Germline V CDR1 and CDR2: SEHNR, FQNEAQ (reference sequence). This CDR3 contains 14 residues. In DNA, the CDR3 is TGTGCCAGCAGCTTGGGACAGTTCACAGATATGCAGTATTTT. It specifies CASSLGQFTDMQYF.

There are a few counts of this clonotype. This chain uses TRBV11-2 with TRBJ2-7; 7 nucleotides line up with TRBD1. The CDR3 contains 15 residues. The germline V gene has CDR1 SGHAT and CDR2 FQNNGV. With V trimmed by 5 bases and J by 3 bases, 10 bases remained unmatched. The CDR3 DNA is TGTGCCAGCAGCACGACAGGGTACGCCCTCTACGAGCAGTACTTC. This translates into CASSTTGYALYEQYF.

The V and J genes are TRBV27 and TRBJ2-7; D may be TRBD2 (6 bases). The CDR3 covers 14 residues. CDR1 is MNHEY and CDR2 is SMNVEV in the germline V gene (reference sequence). Trimming took off 2 bases at V and 5 bases at J, with 13 bases between the two ends. The DNA of the CDR3 is TGTGCCAGCAGTTTAGCGGAGGGGAACCACGAGCAGTACTTC. As protein: CASSLAEGNHEQYF.

V and J are TRBV10-3 and TRBJ2-7; tentative D call: TRBD1 (6 bases). The CDR3 contains 14 residues. The germline CDR1 and CDR2 sequences are ENHRY and SYGVKD. Trimming removed 2 bases from V and 3 bases from J, with 11 bases in between. The DNA of the CDR3 is TGTGCCATCAGTGAGACGGACAGAAACTACGAGCAGTACTTC. This translates into CAISETDRNYEQYF.

Concerning this clonotype itself: With a much larger clone just one base away, this may be a read error. V usage is TRBV3-1 and J usage is TRBJ2-7; 9 bases are shared with TRBD2. CDR3 length: 15 residues. With V trimmed by 4 bases and J by 6 bases, 10 bases remained unmatched. Germline-derived CDR1 and CDR2 are LGHDT and YNNKEL (reference sequence). The CDR3 nucleotides read TGTGCCAGCAGCCGGAGAGATAGCGGGGGCTGCGAGCAGTACTTC. Protein: CASSRRDSGGCEQYF.

This clonotype has ten or more counts. CDR3 DNA: TGCAGCGTTGAGCTAGCGGCCAAAAACATTCAGTACTTC. Translating it yields CSVELAAKNIQYF. The chain is built from TRBV29-1 and TRBJ2-4; D possibly corresponds to TRBD2 (6 bases). Germline values: CDR1 SQVTM, CDR2 ANQGSEA. This CDR3 is built from 13 residues. Trimming left V 3 bases short and J 1 base short, with 7 bases between.

The sample holds a few counts of this clonotype. The V call is TRBV20-1, the J call TRBJ2-7; D remains unclear. Trimming removed 3 bases from V and 0 bases from J, with 21 bases in between. Germline CDR1 is DFQATT and CDR2 is SNEGSKA (reference sequence). This CDR3 is 17 amino acids long. CDR3 DNA: TGCAGTGCTAGCTCCCTTTCCACCGGGCCAACCTCCTACGAGCAGTACTTC. Translated, it gives CSASSLSTGPTSYEQYF.

As for this clonotype: The junction shows a germline mismatch at one end, possibly a read error. The genes are TRBV20-1 and TRBJ2-7, with TRBD1 identical over 7 bases. Germline values: CDR1 DFQATT, CDR2 SNEGSKA (reference sequence). This CDR3 region has 14 residues. As DNA, the CDR3 is TGCAGTGCTAGACCAATGGGCAGGGGGAACGAGCGGTACTTC. Its protein product is CSARPMGRGNERYF.

This clonotype was observed a handful of times. Sequence at one end of the junction differs from germline and may be a read error. The chain carries TRBV4-1 and TRBJ1-5; a weak D match, TRBD1 (5 bases). The germline V gene has CDR1 MGHRA and CDR2 YSYEKL. This CDR3 comprises 14 residues. The CDR3 region has the DNA TGCGCCAGCAGTCAAGGACAAGTCAATCAGCCCCAGCATTTT. Translating gives CASSQGQVNQPQHF.

This clonotype was detected ten times or more. This sequence joins TRBV6-5 and TRBJ1-1; D unresolved. The germline V gene has CDR1 MNHEY and CDR2 SVGAGI. The CDR3 has 15 residues. V was trimmed by 6 bases and J by 0 bases, leaving 14 bases between them. This CDR3 reads CASSPTAYMNTEAFF. For the CDR3, the DNA is TGTGCCAGCAGCCCAACAGCTTACATGAACACTGAAGCTTTCTTT.

A word on this clonotype: A single base separates this from a much larger clone, so it may be a read error. The J gene is TRBJ1-4, the V gene TRBV4-3; D gene uncertain. The CDR3 is made up of 15 amino acids. Germline V gives CDR1 LGHNA, CDR2 YSLEER. DNA for the CDR3: TGCGCCAGCGGCCAAGAGGGAGGAGATAATGAAAAACTGTTTTTT. Translation gives CASGQEGGDNEKLFF.

In this sample, this clonotype turned up a few times. The chain couples TRBV7-9 to TRBJ1-4, with 8 bases aligning to TRBD1. The CDR3 sequence is 16 residues long. Germline loops: CDR1 SEHNR, CDR2 FQNEAQ (reference sequence). Losses at the gene ends were 5 bases for V and 7 bases for J; bases not matched to a gene: 12. CDR3 coding DNA: TGTGCCAGCAGCCCACGACAGGGGTATACAGTTGAAAAACTGTTTTTT. Residues: CASSPRQGYTVEKLFF.

This clonotype was observed a handful of times. The chain is built from TRBV23-1 and TRBJ2-7, with 10 bases lining up with TRBD1. TRBV23-1 qualifies as an ORF whose function is uncertain. The CDR3 covers 16 residues. Germline trimming cut 6 bases from V and 3 bases from J; bases unmatched to any gene: 11. CDR3 loop: CASRLSGTGEGYEQYF. The CDR3 DNA reads as TGCGCCAGCAGACTCTCCGGGACAGGGGAGGGCTACGAGCAGTACTTC.

A word on this clonotype: The junction shows a germline mismatch at one end, possibly a read error. This sequence joins TRBV20-1 and TRBJ2-3, with D maybe TRBD1 (6 bases). CDR1 and CDR2 from the germline V gene are DFQATT and SNEGSKA (reference sequence). The CDR3 length is 16 residues. The CDR3 reads CSARAERQGSTDAQYF. The CDR3 DNA is TGCAGTGCTAGAGCTGAGAGGCAGGGGAGCACAGATGCGCAGTATTTT.

In its sample, this clonotype was seen many times. This chain links TRBV7-9 with TRBJ2-5, with D maybe TRBD1 (6 bases). CDR3 length equals 13 residues. The V gene's germline CDR1 is SEHNR and CDR2 FQNEAQ (reference sequence). Trimming stripped 2 bases from V and 5 bases from J, with 9 bases between. The CDR3 bases are TGTGCCAGCAGCTTAACAGGGTTGGAGACCCAGTACTTC. This translates into CASSLTGLETQYF.

This clonotype has a count of ten or more. The chain employs TRBV7-9 and TRBJ2-3, with TRBD1 as a possible D gene (6 bases). The V gene lost 5 bases and the J gene lost 3 bases, with 18 bases spanning the gap. Germline V gene sequence: CDR1 SEHNR, CDR2 FQNEAQ (reference sequence). The CDR3 loop spans 16 amino acids. This CDR3 reads CASSKRGHRMTDTQYF. Written as DNA, the CDR3 is TGTGCCAGCAGCAAACGGGGACACCGGATGACAGATACGCAGTATTTT.

V and J are TRBV12-3 or TRBV12-4 and TRBJ1-6; D ambiguous. CDR3 length: 14 residues. With 6 bases removed from V and 3 bases from J, the gap between germline ends came to 9 bases. This CDR3 is CASSRTVYNSPLHF. The CDR3, as DNA: TGTGCCAGCAGCCGGACGGTCTATAATTCACCCCTCCACTTT.

A remark on this clonotype: A much larger clone is a single base away; this may be a read error. This chain uses TRBV12-3 or TRBV12-4 with TRBJ1-1; D not certain. This CDR3 contains 15 residues. The V end was cut by 8 bases, the J end by 3 bases, with 19 bases between. The CDR3 is CASGQTQNLDTEAFF. CDR3 nucleotide sequence: TGTGCCAGCGGTCAGACTCAAAATTTAGACACTGAAGCTTTCTTT.

V usage is TRBV27 and J usage is TRBJ1-1; D unresolved. The CDR3 extends over 13 amino acids. Looked up from germline, CDR1 is MNHEY and CDR2 is SMNVEV (reference sequence). The V and J ends lost 6 bases and 4 bases respectively, with 12 bases between them. The DNA for the CDR3 is TGTGCCAGCAGCTACCCGGACGGCACTGAAGCTTTCTTT. Translation gives CASSYPDGTEAFF.

The table lists this clonotype with many counts. Written as DNA, the CDR3 is TGCGCCAGCAGCTCGCAGACAGGGGGCGGAGTGGAAGACACTGAAGCTTTCTTT. Its translation is CASSSQTGGGVEDTEAFF. This chain links TRBV5-1 with TRBJ1-1; 10 positions agree with TRBD1. Germline CDR1 is SGHRS and CDR2 is YFSETQ. The CDR3 totals 18 residues. V was pared by 3 bases and J by 3 bases, with 14 bases of the junction left unmatched. The full variable domain, completed using reference TRBV5-1 and TRBJ1-1, is KAGVTQTPRYLIKTRGQQVTLSCSPISGHRSVSWYQQTPGQGLQFLFEYFSETQRNKGNFPGRFSGRQFSNSRSEMNVSTLELGDSALYLCASSSQTGGGVEDTEAFFGQGTRLTVV.

A note on this clonotype: Being one base from a much bigger clone, this may be a read error. V is TRBV6-2 or TRBV6-3 and J is TRBJ2-5; no definite D call. The CDR3 length is 13 residues. Germline loops: CDR1 MNHEY, CDR2 SVGEGT. Trimming left V 6 bases short and J 7 bases short, with 15 bases between. The CDR3 here is CASSAAPRGTQYF. The CDR3 coding sequence is TGTGCCAGCAGCGCAGCACCAAGAGGGACCCAGTACTTC.